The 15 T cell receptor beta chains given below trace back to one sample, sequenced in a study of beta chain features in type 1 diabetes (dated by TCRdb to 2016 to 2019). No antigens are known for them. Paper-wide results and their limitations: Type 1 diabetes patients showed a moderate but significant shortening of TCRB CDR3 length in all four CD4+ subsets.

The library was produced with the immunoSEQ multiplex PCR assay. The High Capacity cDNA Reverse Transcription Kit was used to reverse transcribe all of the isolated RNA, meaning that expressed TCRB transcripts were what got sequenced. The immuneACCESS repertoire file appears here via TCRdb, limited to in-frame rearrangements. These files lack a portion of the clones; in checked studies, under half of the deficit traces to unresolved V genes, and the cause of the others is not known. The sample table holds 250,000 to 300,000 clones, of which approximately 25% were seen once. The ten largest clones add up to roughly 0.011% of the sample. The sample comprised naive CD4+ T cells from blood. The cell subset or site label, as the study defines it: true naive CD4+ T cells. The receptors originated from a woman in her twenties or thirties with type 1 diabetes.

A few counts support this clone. CDR3 nucleotides: TGTGCCTGGAGTATCCAGACTGAAGCTTTCTTT. This codes for CAWSIQTEAFF. The chain has TRBV30 and TRBJ1-1, with no clear D. V shed 2 bases and J shed 5 bases, with 6 bases lying between them. The germline V gene has CDR1 GTSNPN and CDR2 SVGIG (reference sequence). CDR3 length equals 11 residues. Based on the CDR3 plus reference TRBV30 and TRBJ1-1, the full variable domain is SQTIHQWPATLVQPVGSPLSLECTVEGTSNPNLYWYRQAAGRGLQLLFYSVGIGQISSEVPQNLSASRPQDRQFILSSKKLLLSDSGFYLCAWSIQTEAFFGQGTRLTVV.

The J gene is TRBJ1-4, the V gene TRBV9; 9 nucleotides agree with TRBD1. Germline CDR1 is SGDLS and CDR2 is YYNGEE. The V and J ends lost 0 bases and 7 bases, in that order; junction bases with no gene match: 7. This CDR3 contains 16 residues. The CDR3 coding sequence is TGTGCCAGCAGCGTAGTAGGAACAGGGGGCCTTGAAAAACTGTTTTTT. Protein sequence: CASSVVGTGGLEKLFF.

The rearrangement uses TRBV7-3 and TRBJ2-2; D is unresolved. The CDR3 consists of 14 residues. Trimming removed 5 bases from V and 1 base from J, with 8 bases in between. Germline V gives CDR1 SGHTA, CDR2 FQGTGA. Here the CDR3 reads CASSPYKNTGELFF. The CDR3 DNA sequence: TGTGCCAGCAGCCCCTATAAGAACACCGGGGAGCTGTTTTTT.

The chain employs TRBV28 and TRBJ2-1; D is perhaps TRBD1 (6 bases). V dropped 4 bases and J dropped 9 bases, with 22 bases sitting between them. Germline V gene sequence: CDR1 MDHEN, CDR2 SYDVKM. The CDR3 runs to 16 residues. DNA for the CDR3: TGTGCCAGCAGTTCCCCCGGGCAACAGGGTTGGCGTGAGCAGTTCTTC. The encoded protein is CASSSPGQQGWREQFF.

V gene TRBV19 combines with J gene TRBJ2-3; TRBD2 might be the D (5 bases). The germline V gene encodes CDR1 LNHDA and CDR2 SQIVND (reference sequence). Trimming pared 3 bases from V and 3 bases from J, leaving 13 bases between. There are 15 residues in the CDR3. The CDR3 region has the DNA TGTGCCAGTAGTATCCGCCCGGACTCGACAGATACGCAGTATTTT. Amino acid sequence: CASSIRPDSTDTQYF.

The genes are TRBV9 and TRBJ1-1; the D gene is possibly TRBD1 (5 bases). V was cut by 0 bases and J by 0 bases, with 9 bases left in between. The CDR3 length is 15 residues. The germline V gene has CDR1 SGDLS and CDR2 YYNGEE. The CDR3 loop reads CASSVGGHLNTEAFF. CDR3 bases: TGTGCCAGCAGCGTAGGAGGACACTTGAACACTGAAGCTTTCTTT. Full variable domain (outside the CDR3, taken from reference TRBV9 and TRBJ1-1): DSGVTQTPKHLITATGQRVTLRCSPRSGDLSVYWYQQSLDQGLQFLIQYYNGEERAKGNILERFSAQQFPDLHSELNLSSLELGDSALYFCASSVGGHLNTEAFFGQGTRLTVV.

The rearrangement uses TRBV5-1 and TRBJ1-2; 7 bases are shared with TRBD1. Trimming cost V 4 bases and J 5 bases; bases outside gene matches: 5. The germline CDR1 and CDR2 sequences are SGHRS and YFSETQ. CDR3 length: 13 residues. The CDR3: CASSIGQEYGYTF. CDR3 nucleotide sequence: TGCGCCAGCAGCATTGGACAGGAATATGGCTACACCTTC.

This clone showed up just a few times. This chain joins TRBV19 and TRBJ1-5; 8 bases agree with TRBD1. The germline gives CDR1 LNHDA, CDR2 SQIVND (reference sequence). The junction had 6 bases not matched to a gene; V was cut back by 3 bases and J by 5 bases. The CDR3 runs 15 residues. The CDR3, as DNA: TGTGCCAGTAGTATTGCGACAGGGGAGGATCAGCCCCAGCATTTT. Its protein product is CASSIATGEDQPQHF.

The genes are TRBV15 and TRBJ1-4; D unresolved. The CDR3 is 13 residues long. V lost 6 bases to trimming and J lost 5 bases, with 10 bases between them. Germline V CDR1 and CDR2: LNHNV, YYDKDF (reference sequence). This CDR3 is CATSGPVNEKLFF. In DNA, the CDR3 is TGTGCCACCAGTGGGCCCGTAAATGAAAAACTGTTTTTT. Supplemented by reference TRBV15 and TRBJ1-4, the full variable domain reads DAMVIQNPRYQVTQFGKPVTLSCSQTLNHNVMYWYQQKSSQAPKLLFHYYDKDFNNEADTPDNFQSRRPNTSFCFLDIRSPGLGDTAMYLCATSGPVNEKLFFGSGTQLSVL.

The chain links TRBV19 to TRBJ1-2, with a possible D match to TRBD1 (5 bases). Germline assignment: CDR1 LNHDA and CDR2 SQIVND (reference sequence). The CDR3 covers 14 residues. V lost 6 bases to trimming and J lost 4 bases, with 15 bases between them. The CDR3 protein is CASSARGVGYGYTF. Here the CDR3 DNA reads TGTGCCAGTAGCGCTCGGGGGGTCGGCTATGGCTACACCTTC. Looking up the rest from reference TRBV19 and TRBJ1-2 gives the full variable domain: DGGITQSPKYLFRKEGQNVTLSCEQNLNHDAMYWYRQDPGQGLRLIYYSQIVNDFQKGDIAEGYSVSREKKESFPLTVTSAQKNPTAFYLCASSARGVGYGYTFGSGTRLTVV.

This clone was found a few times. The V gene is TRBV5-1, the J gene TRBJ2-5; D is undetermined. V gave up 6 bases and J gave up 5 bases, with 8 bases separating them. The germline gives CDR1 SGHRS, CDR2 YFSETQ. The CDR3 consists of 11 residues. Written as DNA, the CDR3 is TGCGCCAGCACCCTCGGGGAGACCCAGTACTTC. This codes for CASTLGETQYF.

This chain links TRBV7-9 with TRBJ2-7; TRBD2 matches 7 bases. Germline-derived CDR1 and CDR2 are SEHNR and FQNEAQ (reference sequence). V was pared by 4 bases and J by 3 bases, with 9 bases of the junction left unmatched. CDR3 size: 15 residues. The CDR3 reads CASSSLREGSYEQYF. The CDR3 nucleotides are TGTGCCAGCAGCTCTCTCAGGGAGGGGAGCTACGAGCAGTACTTC.

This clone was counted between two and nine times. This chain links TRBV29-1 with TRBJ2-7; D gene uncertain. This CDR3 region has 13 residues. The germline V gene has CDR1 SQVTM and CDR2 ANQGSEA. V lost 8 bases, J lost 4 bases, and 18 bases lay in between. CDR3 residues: CSFGLGRGYEQYF. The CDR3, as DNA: TGCAGCTTTGGCCTCGGTCGAGGTTACGAGCAGTACTTC.

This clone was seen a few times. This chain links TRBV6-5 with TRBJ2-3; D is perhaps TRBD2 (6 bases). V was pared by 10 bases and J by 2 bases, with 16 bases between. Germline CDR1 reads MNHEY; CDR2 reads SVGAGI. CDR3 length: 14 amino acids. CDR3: CATSAGLLTDTQYF. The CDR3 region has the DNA TGTGCCACCTCTGCGGGACTCCTCACAGATACGCAGTATTTT.

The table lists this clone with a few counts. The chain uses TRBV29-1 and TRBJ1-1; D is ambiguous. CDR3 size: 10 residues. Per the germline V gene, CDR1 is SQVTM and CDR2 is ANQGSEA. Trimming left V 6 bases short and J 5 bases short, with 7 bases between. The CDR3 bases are TGCAGCGTAAGGAGGACTGAAGCTTTCTTT. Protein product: CSVRRTEAFF. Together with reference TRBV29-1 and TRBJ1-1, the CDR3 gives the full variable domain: SAVISQKPSRDICQRGTSLTIQCQVDSQVTMMFWYRQQPGQSLTLIATANQGSEATYESGFVIDKFPISRPNLTFSTLTVSNMSPEDSSIYLCSVRRTEAFFGQGTRLTVV.